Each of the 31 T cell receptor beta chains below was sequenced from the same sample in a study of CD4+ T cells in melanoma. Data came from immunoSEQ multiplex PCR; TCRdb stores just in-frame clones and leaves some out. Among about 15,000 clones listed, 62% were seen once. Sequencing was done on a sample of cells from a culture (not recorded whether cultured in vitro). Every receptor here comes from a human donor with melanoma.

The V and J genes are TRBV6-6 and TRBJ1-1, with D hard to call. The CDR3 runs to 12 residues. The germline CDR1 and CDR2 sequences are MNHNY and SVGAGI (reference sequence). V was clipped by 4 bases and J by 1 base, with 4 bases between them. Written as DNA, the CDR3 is TGTGCCAGCAGTTCAGCGAACACTGAAGCTTTCTTT. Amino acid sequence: CASSSANTEAFF.

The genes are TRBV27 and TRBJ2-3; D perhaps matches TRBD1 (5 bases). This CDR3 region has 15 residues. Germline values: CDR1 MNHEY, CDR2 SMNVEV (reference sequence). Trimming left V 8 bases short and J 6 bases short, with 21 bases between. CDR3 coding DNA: TGTGCCAGCCGTAAGGTAGGGGTTCCAGTGGATACGCAGTATTTT. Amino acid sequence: CASRKVGVPVDTQYF.

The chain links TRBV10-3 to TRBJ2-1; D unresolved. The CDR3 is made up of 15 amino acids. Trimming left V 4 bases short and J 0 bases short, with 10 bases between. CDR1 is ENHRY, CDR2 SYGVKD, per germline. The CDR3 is CAISGGPYSYNEQFF. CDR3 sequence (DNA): TGTGCCATCAGTGGGGGTCCCTACTCCTACAATGAGCAGTTCTTC.

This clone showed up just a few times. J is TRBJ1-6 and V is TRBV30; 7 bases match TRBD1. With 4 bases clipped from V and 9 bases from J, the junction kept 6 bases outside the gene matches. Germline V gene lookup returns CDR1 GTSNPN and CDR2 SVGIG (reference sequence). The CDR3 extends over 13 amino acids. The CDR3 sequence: CAWTLRDSSPLHF. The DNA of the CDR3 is TGTGCCTGGACGCTCCGGGACAGTTCACCCCTCCACTTT.

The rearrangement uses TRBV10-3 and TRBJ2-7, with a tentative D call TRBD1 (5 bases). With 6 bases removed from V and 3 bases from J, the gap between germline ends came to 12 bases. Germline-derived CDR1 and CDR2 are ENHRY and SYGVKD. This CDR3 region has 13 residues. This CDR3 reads CAIRPQEFYEQYF. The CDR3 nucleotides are TGTGCCATCAGACCACAGGAATTCTACGAGCAGTACTTC.

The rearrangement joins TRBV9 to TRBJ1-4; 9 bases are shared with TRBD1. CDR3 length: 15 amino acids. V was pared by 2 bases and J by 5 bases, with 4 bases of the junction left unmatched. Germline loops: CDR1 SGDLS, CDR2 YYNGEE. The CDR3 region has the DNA TGTGCCAGCAGCGTTGCGGGACAGGGCAATGAAAAACTGTTTTTT. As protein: CASSVAGQGNEKLFF.

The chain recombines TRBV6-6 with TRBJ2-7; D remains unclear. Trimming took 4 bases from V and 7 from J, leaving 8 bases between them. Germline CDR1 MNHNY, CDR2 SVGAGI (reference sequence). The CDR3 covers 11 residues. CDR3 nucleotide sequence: TGTGCCAGCAGTTTCGTGGGAGAGCAGTACTTC. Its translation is CASSFVGEQYF.

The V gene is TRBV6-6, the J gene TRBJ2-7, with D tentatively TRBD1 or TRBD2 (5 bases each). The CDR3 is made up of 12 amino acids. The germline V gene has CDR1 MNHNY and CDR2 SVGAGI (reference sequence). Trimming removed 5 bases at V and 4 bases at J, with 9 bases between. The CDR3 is CASSVWGYEQYF. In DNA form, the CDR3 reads TGTGCCAGCAGTGTCTGGGGGTACGAGCAGTACTTC.

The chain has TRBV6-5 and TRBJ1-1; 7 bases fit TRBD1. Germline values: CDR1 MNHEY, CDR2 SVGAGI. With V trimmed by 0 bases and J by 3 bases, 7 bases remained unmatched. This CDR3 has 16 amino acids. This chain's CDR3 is CASSYSTTGWDTEAFF. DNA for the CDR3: TGTGCCAGCAGTTACTCGACGACAGGGTGGGACACTGAAGCTTTCTTT.

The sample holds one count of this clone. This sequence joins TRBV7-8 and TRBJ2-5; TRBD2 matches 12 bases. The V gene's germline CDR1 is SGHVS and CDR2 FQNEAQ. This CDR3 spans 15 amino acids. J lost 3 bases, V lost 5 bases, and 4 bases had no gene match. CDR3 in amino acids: CASSARLAGEETQYF. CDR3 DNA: TGTGCCAGCAGCGCCCGACTAGCGGGGGAAGAGACCCAGTACTTC.

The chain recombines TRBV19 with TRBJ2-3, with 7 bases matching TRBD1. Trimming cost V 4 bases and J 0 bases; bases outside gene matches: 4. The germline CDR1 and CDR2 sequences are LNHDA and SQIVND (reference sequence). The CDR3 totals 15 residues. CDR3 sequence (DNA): TGTGCCAGTAGTACGCAGGGGGAGAGCACAGATACGCAGTATTTT. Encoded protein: CASSTQGESTDTQYF.

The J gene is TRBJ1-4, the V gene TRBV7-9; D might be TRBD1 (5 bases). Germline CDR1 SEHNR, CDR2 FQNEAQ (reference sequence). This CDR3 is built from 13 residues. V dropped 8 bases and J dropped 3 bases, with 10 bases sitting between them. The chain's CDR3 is CASAGGANEKLFF. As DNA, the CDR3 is TGTGCCAGCGCCGGGGGGGCTAATGAAAAACTGTTTTTT.

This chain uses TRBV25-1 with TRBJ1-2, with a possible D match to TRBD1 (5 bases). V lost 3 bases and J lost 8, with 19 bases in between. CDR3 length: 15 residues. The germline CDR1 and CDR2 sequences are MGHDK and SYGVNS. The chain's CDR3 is CASSDPERGGKGYTF. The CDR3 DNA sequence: TGTGCCAGCAGTGACCCCGAGAGGGGTGGGAAGGGCTACACCTTC.

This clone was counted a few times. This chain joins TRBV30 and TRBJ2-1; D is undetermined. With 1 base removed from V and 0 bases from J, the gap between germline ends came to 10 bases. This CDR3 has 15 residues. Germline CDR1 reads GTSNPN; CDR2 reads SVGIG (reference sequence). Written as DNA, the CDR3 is TGTGCCTGGAGTGCGCCAGAGGTCTCCTACAATGAGCAGTTCTTC. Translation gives CAWSAPEVSYNEQFF.

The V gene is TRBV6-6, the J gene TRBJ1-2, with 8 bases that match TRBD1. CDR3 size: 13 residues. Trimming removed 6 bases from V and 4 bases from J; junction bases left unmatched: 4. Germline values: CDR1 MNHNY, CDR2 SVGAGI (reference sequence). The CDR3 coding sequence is TGTGCCAGCAGCCGGGGACAGGTCTATGGCTACACCTTC. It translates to CASSRGQVYGYTF.

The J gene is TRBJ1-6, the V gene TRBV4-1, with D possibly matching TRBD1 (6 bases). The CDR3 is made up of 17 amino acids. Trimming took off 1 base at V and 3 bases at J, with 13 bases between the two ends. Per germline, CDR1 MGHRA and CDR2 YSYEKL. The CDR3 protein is CASSQVPGASYNSPLHF. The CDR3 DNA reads TGCGCCAGCAGCCAAGTTCCGGGGGCGAGCTATAATTCACCCCTCCACTTT.

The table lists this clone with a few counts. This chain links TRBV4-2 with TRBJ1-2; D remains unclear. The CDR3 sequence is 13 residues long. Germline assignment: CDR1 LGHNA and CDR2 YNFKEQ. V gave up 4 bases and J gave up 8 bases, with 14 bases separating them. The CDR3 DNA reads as TGTGCCAGCAGCCCTAGGTCGGGGTTCGGCTACACCTTC. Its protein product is CASSPRSGFGYTF.

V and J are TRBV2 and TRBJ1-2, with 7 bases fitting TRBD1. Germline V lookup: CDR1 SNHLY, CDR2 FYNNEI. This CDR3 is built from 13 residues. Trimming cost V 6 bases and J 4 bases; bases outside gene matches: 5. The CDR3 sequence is CASSQQGSYGYTF. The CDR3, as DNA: TGTGCCAGCAGCCAACAGGGGAGCTATGGCTACACCTTC.

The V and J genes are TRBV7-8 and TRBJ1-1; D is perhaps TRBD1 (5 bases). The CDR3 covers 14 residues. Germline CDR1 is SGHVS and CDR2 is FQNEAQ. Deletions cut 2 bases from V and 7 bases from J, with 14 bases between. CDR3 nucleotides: TGTGCCAGCAGCTTACCGGGGCAGCCAGTTGAAGCTTTCTTT. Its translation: CASSLPGQPVEAFF.

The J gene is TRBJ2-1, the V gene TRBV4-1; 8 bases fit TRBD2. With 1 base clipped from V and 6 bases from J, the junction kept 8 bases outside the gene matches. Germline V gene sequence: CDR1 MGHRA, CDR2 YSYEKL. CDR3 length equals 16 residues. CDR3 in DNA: TGCGCCAGCAGCCAAGTGCCGGGGGGGCGTCGCAATGAGCAGTTCTTC. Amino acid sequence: CASSQVPGGRRNEQFF.

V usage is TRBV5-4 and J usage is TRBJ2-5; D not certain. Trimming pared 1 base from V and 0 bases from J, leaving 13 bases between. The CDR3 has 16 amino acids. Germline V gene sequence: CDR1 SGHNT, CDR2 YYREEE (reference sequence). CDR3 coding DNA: TGTGCCAGCAGCTTGAATCCCCGGTCCGACCAAGAGACCCAGTACTTC. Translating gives CASSLNPRSDQETQYF.

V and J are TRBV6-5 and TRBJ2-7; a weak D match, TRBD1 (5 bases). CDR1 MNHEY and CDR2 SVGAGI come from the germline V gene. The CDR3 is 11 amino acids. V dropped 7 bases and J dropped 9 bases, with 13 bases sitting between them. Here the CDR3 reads CASMAGPRQYF. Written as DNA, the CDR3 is TGTGCCAGCATGGCAGGGCCCCGGCAGTACTTC.

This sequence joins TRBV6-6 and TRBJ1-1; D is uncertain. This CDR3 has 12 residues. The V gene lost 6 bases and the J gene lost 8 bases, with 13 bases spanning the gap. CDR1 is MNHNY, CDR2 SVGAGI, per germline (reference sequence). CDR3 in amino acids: CASRPGPTEAFF. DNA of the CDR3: TGTGCCAGCAGACCTGGACCGACCGAAGCTTTCTTT.

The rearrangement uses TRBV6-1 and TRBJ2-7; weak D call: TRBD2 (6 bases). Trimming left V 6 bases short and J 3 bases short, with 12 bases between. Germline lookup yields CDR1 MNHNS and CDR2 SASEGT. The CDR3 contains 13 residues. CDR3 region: CASSRDSLYEQYF. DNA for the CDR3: TGTGCCAGCAGCCGGGACTCTCTCTACGAGCAGTACTTC.

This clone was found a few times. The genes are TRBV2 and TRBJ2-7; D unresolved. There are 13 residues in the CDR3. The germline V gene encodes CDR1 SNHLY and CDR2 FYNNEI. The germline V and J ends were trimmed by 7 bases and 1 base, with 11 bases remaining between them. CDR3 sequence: CASTPLGSYEQYF. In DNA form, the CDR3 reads TGTGCCAGCACCCCTTTGGGATCCTACGAGCAGTACTTC. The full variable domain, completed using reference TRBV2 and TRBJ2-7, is EPEVTQTPSHQVTQMGQEVILRCVPISNHLYFYWYRQILGQKVEFLVSFYNNEISEKSEIFDDQFSVERPDGSNFTLKIRSTKLEDSAMYFCASTPLGSYEQYFGPGTRLTVT.

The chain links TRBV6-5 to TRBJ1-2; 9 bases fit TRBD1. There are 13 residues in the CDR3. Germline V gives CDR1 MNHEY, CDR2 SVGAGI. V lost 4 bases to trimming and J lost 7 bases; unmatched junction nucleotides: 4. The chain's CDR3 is CASSFGTGSGYTF. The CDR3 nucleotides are TGTGCCAGCAGTTTTGGGACAGGGAGTGGCTACACCTTC.

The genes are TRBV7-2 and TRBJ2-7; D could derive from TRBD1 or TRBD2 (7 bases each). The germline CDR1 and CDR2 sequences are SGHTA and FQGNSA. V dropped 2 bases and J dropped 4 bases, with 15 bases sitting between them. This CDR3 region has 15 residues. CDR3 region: CASSLIPGGAYEQYF. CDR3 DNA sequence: TGTGCCAGCAGCTTAATCCCAGGGGGGGCTTACGAGCAGTACTTC. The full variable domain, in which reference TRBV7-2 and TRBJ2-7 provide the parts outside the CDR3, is GAGVSQSPSNKVTEKGKDVELRCDPISGHTALYWYRQSLGQGLEFLIYFQGNSAPDKSGLPSDRFSAERTGGSVSTLTIQRTQQEDSAVYLCASSLIPGGAYEQYFGPGTRLTVT.

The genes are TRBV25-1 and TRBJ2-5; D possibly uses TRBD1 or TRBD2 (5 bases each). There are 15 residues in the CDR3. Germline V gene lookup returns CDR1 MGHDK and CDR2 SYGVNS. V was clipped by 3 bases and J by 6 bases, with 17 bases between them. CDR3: CASSDYGTLRQTQYF. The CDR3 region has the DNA TGTGCCAGCAGTGATTACGGGACGTTGAGGCAGACCCAGTACTTC.

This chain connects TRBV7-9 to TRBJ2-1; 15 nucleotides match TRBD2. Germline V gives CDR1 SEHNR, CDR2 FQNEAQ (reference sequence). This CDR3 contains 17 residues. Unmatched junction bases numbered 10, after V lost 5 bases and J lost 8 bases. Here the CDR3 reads CASSRGLAGGQSDEQFF. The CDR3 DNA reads TGTGCCAGCAGCAGAGGACTAGCGGGGGGGCAGTCGGATGAGCAGTTCTTC.

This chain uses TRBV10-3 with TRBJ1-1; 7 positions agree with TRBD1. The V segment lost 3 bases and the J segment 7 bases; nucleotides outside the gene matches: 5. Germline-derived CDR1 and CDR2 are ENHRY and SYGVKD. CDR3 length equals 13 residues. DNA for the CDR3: TGTGCCATCAGTGACGGGGACAGAATTGAAGCTTTCTTT. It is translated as CAISDGDRIEAFF.

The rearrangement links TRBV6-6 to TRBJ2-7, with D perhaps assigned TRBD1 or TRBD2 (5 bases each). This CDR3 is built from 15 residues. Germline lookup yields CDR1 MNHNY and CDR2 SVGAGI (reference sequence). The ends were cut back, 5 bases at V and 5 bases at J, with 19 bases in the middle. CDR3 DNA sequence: TGTGCCAGCAGTGCCGCCGGGGCCGCGGCTGACGAGCAGTACTTC. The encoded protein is CASSAAGAAADEQYF.